Following are 17 T cell receptor beta chains from one sample sequenced in a study of Ad26.COV2.S vaccination and SARS-CoV-2 variants. Measured with immunoSEQ multiplex PCR; TCRdb has only the in-frame clones, and not every one. This table holds about 460,000 clones, roughly 87% found once. Treatment indicated: 15 to 20 received Ad26.COV2.S at low or high dose, single or two shots; about 5 received placebo; per-sample allocation not given. Day 63 after the first vaccine or placebo injection was the time point for sampling. Sequenced here: peripheral blood, sampled in a trial of Ad26.COV2.S vaccine versus placebo. The receptors shown here come from a person between 18 and 60 years old who received the Ad26.COV2.S COVID-19 vaccine or a placebo.

CDR3 residues: CASSFRGGGWYNEQFF. For the CDR3, the DNA is TGTGCCAGCAGTTTTCGCGGGGGCGGATGGTACAATGAGCAGTTCTTC. The rearrangement links TRBV28 to TRBJ2-1, with D perhaps matching TRBD2 (7 bases). V was shortened by 3 bases and J by 4 bases, with 16 bases between the two germline ends. Per germline, CDR1 MDHEN and CDR2 SYDVKM. The CDR3 runs 16 residues.

The V gene is TRBV5-1, the J gene TRBJ2-7; the match to TRBD2 covers 13 bases. The CDR3 contains 16 residues. CDR1 SGHRS and CDR2 YFSETQ come from the germline V gene. Trimming removed 3 bases from V and 4 bases from J; junction bases left unmatched: 7. CDR3: CASSWGWTSGSYEQYF. In DNA, the CDR3 is TGCGCCAGCAGCTGGGGGTGGACTAGCGGGAGTTACGAGCAGTACTTC.

This sequence joins TRBV28 and TRBJ1-3, with D unclear. Trimming pared 4 bases from V and 2 bases from J, leaving 9 bases between. In germline, CDR1 is MDHEN, CDR2 SYDVKM. This CDR3 is built from 14 residues. CDR3 protein: CASSYRSTGNTIYF. The CDR3 DNA reads as TGTGCCAGCAGTTATAGGAGTACTGGAAACACCATATATTTT.

This chain's CDR3 is CASSYPQGAPGYTF. DNA for the CDR3: TGTGCCAGCAGTTACCCACAGGGGGCACCCGGCTACACCTTC. The chain carries TRBV6-6 and TRBJ1-2; TRBD1 matches at 9 bases. The CDR3 length is 14 residues. CDR1 MNHNY and CDR2 SVGAGI come from the germline V gene (reference sequence). V lost 2 bases to trimming and J lost 8 bases; unmatched junction nucleotides: 6.

This rearrangement joins TRBV2 to TRBJ2-2; TRBD1 aligns across 7 bases. V was clipped by 4 bases and J by 4 bases; unmatched bases: 3. CDR3 length: 14 amino acids. Germline V gene sequence: CDR1 SNHLY, CDR2 FYNNEI. The CDR3 region has the DNA TGTGCCAGCAGTGGGGGACAGTCCACCGGGGAGCTGTTTTTT. Protein sequence: CASSGGQSTGELFF.

The rearrangement joins TRBV6-6 to TRBJ2-7; 11 nucleotides match TRBD2. The CDR3 contains 16 residues. The V segment lost 6 bases and the J segment 0 bases; nucleotides outside the gene matches: 7. The germline CDR1 and CDR2 sequences are MNHNY and SVGAGI (reference sequence). In DNA, the CDR3 is TGTGCCAGCAGCCTATCCGGGACTAGCGGCTCCTACGAGCAGTACTTC. Residues: CASSLSGTSGSYEQYF.

The chain combines TRBV6-1 with TRBJ2-7; TRBD1 is a possible D gene (5 bases). Germline lookup yields CDR1 MNHNS and CDR2 SASEGT. The CDR3 consists of 14 residues. Trimming cost V 3 bases and J 2 bases, with 11 bases left between them. CDR3 DNA sequence: TGTGCCAGCAGTGAGATCGGACACCCCTACGAGCAGTACTTC. Protein product: CASSEIGHPYEQYF.

The chain couples TRBV5-4 to TRBJ2-3; tentative D call: TRBD1 (6 bases). This CDR3 has 16 amino acids. Germline values: CDR1 SGHNT, CDR2 YYREEE (reference sequence). Trimming pared 0 bases from V and 1 base from J, leaving 12 bases between. CDR3 sequence reads: CASSLGGAGGTDTQYF. CDR3 coding DNA: TGTGCCAGCAGCTTGGGTGGGGCAGGGGGCACAGATACGCAGTATTTT.

This chain uses TRBV6-2 or TRBV6-3 with TRBJ1-1; D is unresolved. The CDR3 is made up of 12 amino acids. V shed 6 bases and J shed 5 bases, with 10 bases lying between them. Looked up from germline, CDR1 is MNHEY and CDR2 is SVGEGT. CDR3 nucleotide sequence: TGTGCCAGCAGCATCGGGCCTACTGAAGCTTTCTTT. This gives the protein CASSIGPTEAFF.

This chain connects TRBV11-3 to TRBJ2-5; a weak D match, TRBD2 (7 bases). Germline V lookup: CDR1 SGHNT, CDR2 YENEEA. Trimming shortened V by 6 bases and J by 0 bases, and 14 bases separated the two germline ends. CDR3 length equals 15 residues. CDR3: CASSLGGTNQETQYF. In DNA form, the CDR3 reads TGTGCCAGCAGTCTAGGGGGGACTAACCAAGAGACCCAGTACTTC.

The gene calls are TRBV4-3 and TRBJ2-4; D is tentatively TRBD1 or TRBD2 (5 bases each). Per the germline V gene, CDR1 is LGHNA and CDR2 is YSLEER. The CDR3 is 14 amino acids. Between the trimmed V and J ends, which lost 3 bases and 0 bases, there was a span of 6 bases. The CDR3: CASSQGVAKNIQYF. For the CDR3, the DNA is TGCGCCAGCAGCCAGGGGGTAGCCAAAAACATTCAGTACTTC.

The chain has TRBV6-5 and TRBJ1-2; possible D gene TRBD1, 6 bases. V was trimmed by 5 bases and J by 8 bases, leaving 12 bases between them. The CDR3 has 12 residues. Germline V gives CDR1 MNHEY, CDR2 SVGAGI. CDR3 sequence reads: CASSPGHGGYTF. The CDR3 region has the DNA TGTGCCAGCAGTCCGGGACACGGAGGCTACACCTTC.

This chain connects TRBV6-5 to TRBJ2-7; D is ambiguous. Trimming removed 0 bases from V and 0 bases from J, with 6 bases in between. CDR1 is MNHEY, CDR2 SVGAGI, per germline. This CDR3 has 14 residues. CDR3: CASSYSISSYEQYF. CDR3 DNA: TGTGCCAGCAGTTACTCCATCAGCTCCTACGAGCAGTACTTC.

The sample holds a few counts of this clone. The V call is TRBV11-3, the J call TRBJ1-6; D not resolved. The ends were cut back, 0 bases at V and 11 bases at J, with 17 bases in the middle. Per germline, CDR1 SGHNT and CDR2 YENEEA. The CDR3 spans 16 residues. In nucleotides, the CDR3 is TGTGCCAGCAGCTTAGATGGGAGGGAGCGCGGGGCACCCCTCCACTTT. This encodes CASSLDGRERGAPLHF.

The chain joins TRBV6-1 to TRBJ1-1, with 9 bases matching TRBD1. This CDR3 spans 15 amino acids. CDR1 is MNHNS and CDR2 is SASEGT in the germline V gene. The ends lost 1 base at V and 4 bases at J; junction bases unmatched: 4. CDR3 protein: CASSEVLTGGTEAFF. In DNA, the CDR3 is TGTGCCAGCAGTGAAGTGTTGACAGGGGGCACTGAAGCTTTCTTT.

The gene calls are TRBV2 and TRBJ2-5, with D tentatively TRBD2 (6 bases). The germline CDR1 and CDR2 sequences are SNHLY and FYNNEI. The CDR3 covers 14 residues. V shed 7 bases and J shed 0 bases, with 12 bases lying between them. The CDR3 sequence is CASTVLANQETQYF. CDR3 nucleotides: TGTGCCAGCACTGTCCTAGCGAACCAAGAGACCCAGTACTTC.

The chain has TRBV10-2 and TRBJ2-7; 8 nucleotides match TRBD1. V lost 5 bases and J lost 0; bases outside the gene matches: 12. This CDR3 is 17 amino acids long. Germline CDR1 reads WSHSY; CDR2 reads SAAADI. The CDR3: CASSPIDRGRSSYEQYF. Written as DNA, the CDR3 is TGCGCCAGCAGTCCCATCGACAGGGGACGTAGCTCCTACGAGCAGTACTTC.